This T cell receptor (beta chain) was profiled in a study of T cells in localized non-small cell lung cancer. Overall study findings and caveats: Elevated circulating T cell density in blood was associated with longer overall survival. Heterogeneity cannot be ruled out, as sequencing used one tumor region only. Appearing in adjacent lung were a median about 50 of the top 100 tumor clones. There was higher T cell clonality in uninvolved adjacent lung than in tumor, and it was highest there.

Libraries were prepared by immunoSEQ multiplex PCR; TCRdb keeps only in-frame clonotypes and omits some of them. The data hold under 20,000 clones, with about four fifths observed a single time. This clone was observed a few times. Its antigen is not identified. From germline, CDR1 is SGDLS and CDR2 YYNGEE. Trimming shortened V by 2 bases and J by 0 bases, and 9 bases separated the two germline ends. The CDR3 has 15 amino acids. This specimen was peripheral blood, taken before any cancer treatment. This TCR was recovered from a female donor older than 55 with stage I lung adenocarcinoma. This sequence joins TRBV9 and TRBJ2-1, with D perhaps matching TRBD2 (5 bases). In DNA, the CDR3 is TGTGCCAGCAGCGTGCCTGGGAGCTCCTACAATGAGCAGTTCTTC. Translated: CASSVPGSSYNEQFF.